This T cell receptor (beta chain) emerged from a study of blood T cell repertoires in COVID-19. Across the study: The samples span acute and convalescent COVID-19 from the United States, Italy and Spain.

Per the original methods: From reference gene primer amplification, estimates of nucleated cell counts were derived. Assay used: immunoSEQ multiplex PCR; TCRdb lists only in-frame clones, some missing. That table is the source of V, J and clone size, and D and trimming were worked out from the DNA. This sample yields 400,000 to 550,000 clones, of which around nine tenths are seen a single time; around 1.8% belongs to the top ten. The CDR3 loop spans 13 amino acids. With 6 bases removed from V and 1 base from J, the gap between germline ends came to 9 bases. Germline V gene sequence: CDR1 LNHDA, CDR2 SQIVND (reference sequence). Enrollees, about 18 to 89 years old, lived in some 24 US areas. Cohorts were assigned according to the clinical history that participants reported.

Sequencing used PBMCs or T cells enriched from blood (not recorded which). The TCR sequence derives from a woman aged 18-35 years with acute COVID-19. The rearrangement joins TRBV19 to TRBJ2-5, with D perhaps TRBD2 (5 bases). In nucleotides, the CDR3 is TGTGCCAGTAGGTCGGGGTCCCAAGAGACCCAGTACTTC. Amino acids: CASRSGSQETQYF.